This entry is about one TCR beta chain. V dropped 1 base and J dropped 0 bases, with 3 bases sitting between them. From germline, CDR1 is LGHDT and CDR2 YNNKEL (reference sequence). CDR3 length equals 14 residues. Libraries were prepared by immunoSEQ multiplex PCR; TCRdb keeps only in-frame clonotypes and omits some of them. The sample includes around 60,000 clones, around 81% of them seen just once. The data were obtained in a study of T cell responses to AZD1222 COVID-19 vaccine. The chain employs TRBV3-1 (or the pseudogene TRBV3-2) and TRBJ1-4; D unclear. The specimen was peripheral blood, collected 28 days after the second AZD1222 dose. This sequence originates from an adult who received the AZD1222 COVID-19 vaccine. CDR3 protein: CASSQGSTNEKLFF. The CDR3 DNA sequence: TGTGCCAGCAGCCAAGGATCAACTAATGAAAAACTGTTTTTT.